This T cell receptor (beta chain) derives from a study of blood T cell repertoires in COVID-19. Study-wide background: Material from acute and convalescent COVID-19 was sourced from the United States, Italy and Spain. T cells, B-cell-depleted T cells, or PBMCs provided the cDNA or gDNA that served as material.

In the authors' workflow: The authors estimated nucleated cell counts from reference gene primer amplification. Profiled with immunoSEQ multiplex PCR; TCRdb holds only in-frame clones, not every one. That table supplies the V and J calls and clone size; D and trimming were determined from the DNA. The sample records around 250,000 clones, 90% to 95% being singletons. The CDR3 totals 15 residues. The V end was cut by 0 bases, the J end by 4 bases, with 12 bases between. CDR1 LNHNV and CDR2 YYDKDF come from the germline V gene (reference sequence). Clinical history as reported by participants underpinned cohort assignment.

The rearrangement uses TRBV15 and TRBJ2-5; D possibly corresponds to TRBD2 (6 bases). The receptor was derived from a human donor in a cohort exposed to, infected with or recovered from COVID-19 (not recorded which). The donor label of this sample is uncertain. Sequencing was done on a sample of PBMCs or T cells enriched from blood (not recorded which). For the CDR3, the DNA is TGTGCCACCAGCAGAGAGGGGTGGGGAGGAGAGACCCAGTACTTC. Translation gives CATSREGWGGETQYF.